The 21 T cell receptor beta chains below all came from one sample that was sequenced in a study of T cell changes during pregnancy in multiple sclerosis. The protocol was immunoSEQ multiplex PCR, while the TCRdb copy is restricted to in-frame clones and leaves out a portion. Of approximately 25,000 clones in the sample, 88% were seen once. The sequences come from CD4+ T cells from peripheral blood mononuclear cells, collected in the first trimester of pregnancy. These TCRs come from a female donor in good health, enrolled as a control in a pregnancy study.

The chain has TRBV19 and TRBJ1-2; a possible D gene is TRBD1 (6 bases). The V end lost 6 bases, the J end lost 8 bases, and 10 bases lay between the germline ends. CDR1 is LNHDA, CDR2 SQIVND, per germline (reference sequence). The CDR3 is 11 amino acids. CDR3 protein: CASRGGGGYTF. Written as DNA, the CDR3 is TGTGCCAGTAGAGGGGGGGGAGGCTACACCTTC.

The chain carries TRBV6-5 and TRBJ2-1; no reliable D call. Germline V lookup: CDR1 MNHEY, CDR2 SVGAGI. The CDR3 spans 13 residues. The V end was cut by 5 bases, the J end by 2 bases, with 7 bases between. The CDR3 DNA reads TGTGCCAGCAGTCGTTACACCTACAATGAGCAGTTCTTC. Protein: CASSRYTYNEQFF.

This clone was detected once. The rearrangement joins TRBV6-5 to TRBJ2-2, with D perhaps TRBD1 (5 bases). In germline, CDR1 is MNHEY, CDR2 SVGAGI. This CDR3 contains 13 residues. V lost 8 bases, J lost 2 bases, and 9 bases lay in between. The CDR3 reads CASATGNTGELFF. CDR3 nucleotides: TGTGCCAGCGCCACAGGAAACACCGGGGAGCTGTTTTTT.

V gene TRBV9 combines with J gene TRBJ2-6; 9 bases align to TRBD1. The CDR3 totals 18 residues. Germline V gives CDR1 SGDLS, CDR2 YYNGEE. V lost 4 bases and J lost 1; bases outside the gene matches: 9. The CDR3 DNA reads as TGTGCCAGCAGCCCTTGGACAGGGGAGAGTTCTGGGGCCAACGTCCTGACTTTC. Translating it yields CASSPWTGESSGANVLTF.

In the case of this clone: An end of the junction differs from the germline gene, which may be a read error. The chain uses TRBV6-1 and TRBJ2-7, with D possibly TRBD2 on 6 matching bases. The germline V gene has CDR1 MNHNS and CDR2 SASEGT. This CDR3 contains 11 residues. The CDR3 DNA reads TGTGCCAGCAGTGAAATCTGGGACTTACACTTC. Residues: CASSEIWDLHF.

The chain uses TRBV15 and TRBJ2-1; 8 bases are shared with TRBD1. Trimming removed 5 bases from V and 6 bases from J; junction bases left unmatched: 9. The length of the CDR3 is 15 residues. Looked up from germline, CDR1 is LNHNV and CDR2 is YYDKDF (reference sequence). For the CDR3, the DNA is TGTGCCACCAGCGGACAGGGTCTAGGGGGCAATGAGCAGTTCTTC. It yields the protein CATSGQGLGGNEQFF.

This chain connects TRBV6-1 to TRBJ1-5; D not certain. CDR1 is MNHNS, CDR2 SASEGT, per germline. V shed 6 bases and J shed 9 bases, with 12 bases lying between them. The CDR3 has 12 residues. The CDR3 DNA sequence: TGTGCCAGCAGGGAGGCGCGGCGGCCCCAGCATTTT. Translation: CASREARRPQHF.

This clone was observed once. The CDR3 DNA follows: TGTGCCAGCAGCTTAGGCGCCCTTGCGGGAGGGCCTTCTAGCGAGCAGTACTTC. Its translation: CASSLGALAGGPSSEQYF. V usage is TRBV7-2 and J usage is TRBJ2-7; 9 positions match TRBD2. The CDR3 loop spans 18 amino acids. V gave up 1 base and J gave up 6 bases; unmatched junction bases: 16. The germline gives CDR1 SGHTA, CDR2 FQGNSA. Using reference TRBV7-2 and TRBJ2-7 for the parts outside the CDR3, the full variable domain is GAGVSQSPSNKVTEKGKDVELRCDPISGHTALYWYRQSLGQGLEFLIYFQGNSAPDKSGLPSDRFSAERTGGSVSTLTIQRTQQEDSAVYLCASSLGALAGGPSSEQYFGPGTRLTVT.

The chain links TRBV6-4 to TRBJ2-1; 7 bases agree with TRBD1. The CDR3 length is 13 residues. V gave up 6 bases and J gave up 12 bases; unmatched junction bases: 11. Germline loops: CDR1 MRHNA, CDR2 SNTAGT. The CDR3 sequence is CASRPPRQGLQFF. The CDR3 coding sequence is TGTGCCAGCAGACCCCCCCGACAGGGATTGCAGTTCTTC.

The chain is built from TRBV4-1 and TRBJ2-5; 11 bases map to TRBD2. The J call is uncertain, as TRBJ2-7 better fits the DNA end. Germline lookup yields CDR1 MGHRA and CDR2 YSYEKL. The length of the CDR3 is 18 residues. The CDR3 loop reads CASSQERFIAGGLNEQYF. The CDR3 region has the DNA TGCGCCAGCAGCCAAGAGAGATTTATAGCGGGAGGGCTCAACGAGCAGTACTTC.

The V and J genes are TRBV5-1 and TRBJ2-3; TRBD2 aligns across 7 bases. Trimming at V came to 5 bases and at J to 2 bases, leaving 8 bases not matched to a gene. This CDR3 has 15 amino acids. Per germline, CDR1 SGHRS and CDR2 YFSETQ. The CDR3 nucleotides read TGCGCCAGCAGATCGCTAGCGGATATCACAGATACGCAGTATTTT. It is translated as CASRSLADITDTQYF.

V usage is TRBV7-2 and J usage is TRBJ2-7; D may be TRBD2 (7 bases). This CDR3 is built from 15 residues. Trimming took off 5 bases at V and 1 base at J, with 15 bases between the two ends. Germline V CDR1 and CDR2: SGHTA, FQGNSA. The CDR3 coding sequence is TGTGCCAGCAGCCCGCCGGGGGGCGCGTCCTACGAGCAGTACTTC. Amino acid sequence: CASSPPGGASYEQYF.

The gene calls are TRBV7-3 and TRBJ2-2; TRBD2 is a possible D gene (6 bases). The CDR3 is made up of 16 amino acids. Germline values: CDR1 SGHTA, CDR2 FQGTGA. Trimming cost V 0 bases and J 4 bases, with 12 bases left between them. The CDR3 loop reads CASSLTSGGTTGELFF. DNA of the CDR3: TGTGCCAGCAGCTTAACTAGCGGAGGGACCACCGGGGAGCTGTTTTTT.

The chain combines TRBV19 with TRBJ2-3; 7 bases map to TRBD1. Germline trimming cut 3 bases from V and 4 bases from J; bases unmatched to any gene: 10. Looked up from germline, CDR1 is LNHDA and CDR2 is SQIVND (reference sequence). The CDR3 covers 16 residues. The CDR3 nucleotides are TGTGCCAGTAGTATCCGGGGCAGGGGGATCCCAGATACGCAGTATTTT. Protein product: CASSIRGRGIPDTQYF.

CDR3 DNA sequence: TGTGCCAGCAGCTCGGGCGGGGGGTCCTCCTACAATGAGCAGTTCTTC. It specifies CASSSGGGSSYNEQFF. The chain couples TRBV11-3 to TRBJ2-1, with 8 positions matching TRBD2. The V segment lost 4 bases and the J segment 0 bases; nucleotides outside the gene matches: 5. Germline loops: CDR1 SGHNT, CDR2 YENEEA. The CDR3 runs to 16 residues.

The V and J genes are TRBV18 and TRBJ2-7; the match to TRBD2 covers 7 bases. Looked up from germline, CDR1 is KGHSH and CDR2 is LQKENI. This CDR3 spans 15 amino acids. V dropped 2 bases and J dropped 6; count of bases not matched to a gene: 10. The CDR3 DNA sequence: TGTGCCAGCTCACCAGGAGCGGGACTATCTCCCGAGCAGTACTTC. Its protein is CASSPGAGLSPEQYF.

The chain joins TRBV18 to TRBJ2-1; a possible D gene is TRBD2 (6 bases). The germline CDR1 and CDR2 sequences are KGHSH and LQKENI. The CDR3 has 16 residues. The germline V and J ends were trimmed by 4 bases and 7 bases, with 20 bases remaining between them. The CDR3 bases are TGTGCCAGCTCACTACTACTGGGCGGGATGGGGAATGAGCAGTTCTTC. Its translation: CASSLLLGGMGNEQFF.

The gene calls are TRBV19 and TRBJ2-7; 7 bases are shared with TRBD1. The CDR3 sequence is 14 residues long. The trim removed 5 bases at V and 4 bases at J, leaving 8 bases unmatched. The V gene's germline CDR1 is LNHDA and CDR2 SQIVND (reference sequence). The CDR3 nucleotides are TGTGCCAGTAGTGCTACCGGGACAGTTTACGAGCAGTACTTC. This sequence encodes CASSATGTVYEQYF. Together with reference TRBV19 and TRBJ2-7, the CDR3 gives the full variable domain: DGGITQSPKYLFRKEGQNVTLSCEQNLNHDAMYWYRQDPGQGLRLIYYSQIVNDFQKGDIAEGYSVSREKKESFPLTVTSAQKNPTAFYLCASSATGTVYEQYFGPGTRLTVT.

The rearrangement links TRBV28 to TRBJ2-1; 8 bases are a match to TRBD1. CDR3 length equals 15 residues. Germline assignment: CDR1 MDHEN and CDR2 SYDVKM. V trimming: 7 bases; J trimming: 4 bases; junction bases outside the gene matches: 9. CDR3 in amino acids: CASIGGQVGYNEQFF. The CDR3 nucleotides are TGTGCCAGCATCGGGGGACAGGTAGGATACAATGAGCAGTTCTTC.

The rearrangement uses TRBV4-1 and TRBJ2-1; 7 bases fit TRBD1. The V gene's germline CDR1 is MGHRA and CDR2 YSYEKL. The CDR3 contains 16 residues. V was pared by 0 bases and J by 3 bases, with 5 bases of the junction left unmatched. CDR3 loop: CASSQEFRGFYNEQFF. The DNA of the CDR3 is TGCGCCAGCAGCCAAGAGTTCAGGGGGTTCTACAATGAGCAGTTCTTC.

This clone was recorded once. This chain links TRBV6-1 with TRBJ1-2, with TRBD1 identical over 8 bases. Trimming at V came to 6 bases and at J to 3 bases, leaving 9 bases not matched to a gene. CDR3 length: 15 residues. Germline V gene lookup returns CDR1 MNHNS and CDR2 SASEGT. CDR3 protein: CASRASGTGHYGYTF. The CDR3 bases are TGTGCCAGCAGGGCCTCCGGGACAGGACACTATGGCTACACCTTC.